This paragraph reports one T cell receptor beta chain. Each CDR3 protein gets one entry after TCRdb re-called the 5' RACE reads with MiXCR. The table shows around 13,000 distinct CDR3 sequences, with nearly 5% occurring only once. The data stem from a study of T cells after yellow fever vaccination. Study background: Flow sorting relied on CD3, CD45RA, CCR7 and CD95 to obtain EM, EMRA, CM and Tscm memory subsets. Study-wide results and caveats: From the bulk population, abundant clonotypes could contaminate and appear within FACS-sorted repertoires. In post-booster samples, most primary-vaccination clones reappeared (roughly 96% CD4, around 87% CD8). There were almost no vaccine-responding clonotypes detectable in the sorted memory subsets on day 0.

The V and J ends lost 7 bases and 4 bases respectively, with 14 bases between them. The germline V gene has CDR1 MNHNS and CDR2 SASEGT. CDR3 length: 14 amino acids. The specimen was PBMCs, either bulk or a sorted T-cell subset (CD4+, CD8+, memory, or dextramer-sorted; not recorded which), collected 45 days after the yellow fever booster vaccination. The chain couples TRBV6-1 to TRBJ2-1, with D perhaps matching TRBD2 (5 bases). The source is a man aged 25-40 years who received the YFV17D yellow fever vaccine. The CDR3 bases are TGTGCCAGCAAAGAGGGCGGGTTTTACAATGAGCAGTTCTTC. Amino acid sequence: CASKEGGFYNEQFF.